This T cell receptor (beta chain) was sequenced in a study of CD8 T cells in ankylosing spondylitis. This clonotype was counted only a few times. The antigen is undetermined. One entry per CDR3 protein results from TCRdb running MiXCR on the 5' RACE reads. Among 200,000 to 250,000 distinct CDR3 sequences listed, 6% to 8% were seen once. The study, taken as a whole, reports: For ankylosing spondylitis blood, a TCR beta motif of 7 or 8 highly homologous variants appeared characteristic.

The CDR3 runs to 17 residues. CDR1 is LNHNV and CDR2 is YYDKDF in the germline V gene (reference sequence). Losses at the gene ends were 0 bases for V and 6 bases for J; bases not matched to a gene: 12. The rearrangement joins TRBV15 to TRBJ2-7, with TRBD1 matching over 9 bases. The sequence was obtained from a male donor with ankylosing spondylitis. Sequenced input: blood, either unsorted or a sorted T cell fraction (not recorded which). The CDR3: CATSRDLTGTGFLEQYF. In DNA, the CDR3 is TGTGCCACCAGCAGAGACTTAACCGGGACAGGGTTTCTCGAGCAGTACTTC.